A selection of T cell receptor beta chains follows, all from one sample in a study of regulatory T cells in long-lasting Graves disease. TCRdb recomputed calls from the multiplex PCR reads with MiXCR, one row per CDR3 protein. The table records some 320,000 distinct CDR3 sequences, 18% of them present only once. The sample here was peripheral blood mononuclear cells (PBMCs), taken at new diagnosis, from a patient treated with antithyroid drugs. The receptors here all came from a female donor with Graves disease. The CDR3 runs from the conserved cysteine through the conserved F or W. The order of the fields is V gene, clone size, J gene, CDR3 length, D gene, CDR3 protein, CDR3 DNA. D genes are given only for firm matches. Rows give clone size only sometimes, using once, few, many, or a class for an expanded clone.

>TRBV7-9|NA|TRBJ2-5|13|TRBD2
CASSWGLAETQYF
TGTGCCAGCAGCTGGGGACTAGCCGAGACCCAGTACTTC
>TRBV5-6|NA|TRBJ1-2|16|NA
CASSWTYRVMSSGYTF
TGTGCCAGCAGCTGGACATATCGGGTGATGTCGTCTGGCTACACCTTC
>TRBV6-1|NA|TRBJ2-2|17|TRBD2
CASTRFSGRAGTGELFF
TGTGCCAGCACCCGATTTAGCGGGAGGGCTGGCACCGGGGAGCTGTTTTTT
>TRBV2|once|TRBJ2-2|14|NA
CASKTEVFTGELFF
TGTGCCAGCAAAACCGAGGTCTTCACCGGGGAGCTGTTTTTT
>TRBV6-1|NA|TRBJ1-1|15|NA
CASGKREGGYTEAFF
TGTGCCAGCGGAAAACGTGAGGGTGGGTACACTGAAGCTTTCTTT
>TRBV27|NA|TRBJ2-2|13|TRBD1
CASGQGVGGELFF
TGTGCCAGCGGACAGGGGGTCGGCGGGGAGCTGTTTTTT
>TRBV27|few|TRBJ2-7|15|NA
CASSLSKAGNYEQYF
TGTGCCAGCAGTTTATCGAAGGCCGGCAACTACGAGCAGTACTTC
>TRBV18|many|TRBJ2-7|13|NA
CASSPRRGYEQYF
TGTGCCAGCAGTCCCCGACGTGGGTACGAGCAGTACTTC
>TRBV29-1|many|TRBJ2-3|14|TRBD2
CSTLGGMSTDTQYF
TGCAGCACCCTGGGGGGGATGAGTACAGATACGCAGTATTTT
>TRBV5-4|many|TRBJ1-6|17|NA
CASSLNSRSSYNSPLHF
TGTGCCAGCAGCTTGAACAGCAGGAGCTCCTATAATTCACCCCTCCACTTT
>TRBV3-1|many|TRBJ2-7|15|TRBD2
CASSHGTSGGYEQYF
TGTGCCAGCAGCCACGGGACTAGCGGGGGCTACGAGCAGTACTTC
>TRBV9|many|TRBJ1-1|12|NA
CASREWDTEAFF
TGTGCCAGCAGGGAGTGGGACACTGAAGCTTTCTTT
>TRBV14|many|TRBJ2-1|15|TRBD1
CASSHFRGQGYEQFF
TGTGCCAGCAGCCATTTCAGGGGACAGGGGTATGAGCAGTTCTTC
>TRBV4-1|NA|TRBJ1-6|14|TRBD1
CASSHRDSDSPLHF
TGCGCCAGCAGCCACCGGGACAGCGATTCACCCCTCCACTTT
>TRBV27|many|TRBJ2-2|13|NA
CASSPWFVGELFF
TGTGCCAGCAGTCCCTGGTTCGTCGGGGAGCTGTTTTTT
>TRBV4-1|few|TRBJ2-4|15|TRBD2
CASSQVGRGKNIQYF
TGCGCCAGCAGCCAAGTCGGGAGGGGGAAAAACATTCAGTACTTC
>TRBV5-4|few|TRBJ1-2|13|NA
CASRYPGPGGYTF
TGTGCCAGCAGGTACCCGGGACCAGGGGGCTACACCTTC
>TRBV30|few|TRBJ2-3|13|NA
CALEDLSTGAQYF
TGTGCCCTGGAAGACCTTAGCACAGGTGCGCAGTATTTT
>TRBV6-5|NA|TRBJ2-5|15|TRBD2
CASSSLGAGGETQYF
TGTGCCAGCAGTTCCCTAGGAGCGGGGGGAGAGACCCAGTACTTC
>TRBV25-1|few|TRBJ2-1|15|TRBD2
CASSATSGLYNEQFF
TGTGCCAGCAGTGCGACTAGCGGCCTGTACAATGAGCAGTTCTTC